This TCR beta chain emerged from a study of T cells in Graves' hyperthyroidism and ophthalmopathy. In making diagnoses, clinical symptoms, serum thyroxine and TRAb, thyroid ultrasound and orbital computed tomography were all used. Regarding this clonotype: At one end, the junction sequence differs from germline, possibly due to a read error.

Template material for amplifying TCR beta CDR3 regions consisted of RNA transcripts. HTBI primers were used for first-round RT-PCR of the TCR CDR3. TCRdb re-called the multiplex PCR reads with MiXCR, one entry per CDR3 protein. The table includes hundreds of thousands of distinct CDR3 sequences, about 38% detected once. The CDR3 totals 15 residues. Germline assignment: CDR1 SGHTA and CDR2 FQGNSA. This receptor was identified in a man aged 18 to 35 with Graves' hyperthyroidism. V and J are TRBV7-2 and TRBJ1-6; D is ambiguous. The sequenced sample consisted of blood. CDR3 nucleotide sequence: TGTGCCAACAGCTCTAGGGAGTCCTATAATTCACCCCTCCACTTT. Encoded protein: CANSSRESYNSPLHF.